These T cell receptor gamma chains were read from a single sample in a study of Vδ1+ human thymocytes. TCRdb reprocessed the multiplex PCR reads through CATT. In the table there are 25,000 to 35,000 gamma-chain clones, 15% to 25% of which are singletons. Material for sequencing was Vdelta1+ gamma-delta thymocytes from the thymus. The source of these receptors is a boy younger than two who had congenital heart surgery. Both conserved end residues are part of each CDR3. Fields, in order: clone size, J gene, V gene, CDR3 protein, CDR3 DNA. Only some rows state a clone size, as once, few, many or a class for expanded clones.

>few|TRGJ1/TRGJ2|TRGV4
CATWDEEGWNKKLF
TGTGCCACCTGGGATGAGGAGGGTTGGAATAAGAAACTCTTT
>NA|TRGJP1|TRGV9
CALWEEMCWFKIF
TGTGCCTTGTGGGAGGAGATGTGTTGGTTCAAGATATTT
>NA|TRGJP2|TRGV2
CATWDGQSTSDWIKTF
TGTGCCACCTGGGACGGGCAGAGTACTAGTGATTGGATCAAGACGTTT
>NA|TRGJ1/TRGJ2|TRGV2
CATWLDYYKKLF
TGTGCCACCTGGTTGGATTATTATAAGAAACTCTTT
>few|TRGJ1/TRGJ2|TRGV5
CATWDRRIGKLF
TGTGCCACCTGGGACAGGCGTATAGGGAAACTCTTT
>NA|TRGJ1/TRGJ2|TRGV5
CATWDRASWEKKLF
TGTGCCACCTGGGACAGAGCGTCTTGGGAAAAGAAACTCTTT
>NA|TRGJP2|TRGV3
CATWDRSWGSRDWIKTF
TGTGCCACCTGGGACAGGAGCTGGGGAAGTAGAGATTGGATCAAGACGTTT
>few|TRGJ1/TRGJ2|TRGV9
CALWEPSGIYVKKLF
TGTGCCTTGTGGGAGCCTTCGGGTATATACGTTAAGAAACTCTTT
>few|TRGJ1/TRGJ2|TRGV3
CATWDSMGKLF
TGTGCCACCTGGGACAGTATGGGGAAACTCTTT
>NA|TRGJ1/TRGJ2|TRGV3
CATWDITYKKLF
TGTGCCACCTGGGACATCACTTATAAGAAACTCTTT
>NA|TRGJP2|TRGV3
CATWDRRQITDWIKTF
TGTGCCACCTGGGACAGGCGCCAAATTACCGATTGGATCAAGACGTTT
>few|TRGJ1/TRGJ2|TRGV4
CATWGCNYYKKLF
TGTGCCACCTGGGGTTGTAATTATTATAAGAAACTCTTT
>medium-sized|TRGJ1/TRGJ2|TRGV9
CALWEVGKKLF
TGTGCCTTGTGGGAGGTGGGAAAGAAACTCTTT
>NA|TRGJ1/TRGJ2|TRGV4
CATWSIYYKKLF
TGTGCCACCTGGTCAATTTATTATAAGAAACTCTTT
>NA|TRGJ1/TRGJ2|TRGV9
CALWEGQEKLF
TGTGCCTTGTGGGAGGGACAGGAGAAACTCTTT
>few|TRGJ1/TRGJ2|TRGV4
CATWDGRDYKKLF
TGTGCCACCTGGGATGGGCGGGACTATAAGAAACTCTTT
>few|TRGJ1/TRGJ2|TRGV4
CATWDSRYYKKLF
TGTGCCACCTGGGACAGTAGATATTATAAGAAACTCTTT
>few|TRGJP1|TRGV9
CALWEVKGTGWFKIF
TGTGCCTTGTGGGAGGTGAAGGGCACTGGTTGGTTCAAGATATTT
>NA|TRGJ1/TRGJ2|TRGV5
CATWDVPLYYKKLF
TGTGCCACCTGGGACGTACCTCTTTATTATAAGAAACTCTTT
>few|TRGJ1/TRGJ2|TRGV4
CATWDGPTRKKLF
TGTGCCACCTGGGATGGGCCCACTCGTAAGAAACTCTTT
>NA|TRGJ1/TRGJ2|TRGV9
CALWEVQNYYKKLF
TGTGCCTTGTGGGAGGTGCAGAACTATTATAAGAAACTCTTT
>few|TRGJ1/TRGJ2|TRGV4
CATWDGGIIGYKKLF
TGTGCCACCTGGGATGGGGGAATAATTGGTTATAAGAAACTCTTT
>once|TRGJ1/TRGJ2|TRGV5
CATWDREEDYKKLF
TGTGCCACCTGGGACAGGGAGGAGGATTATAAGAAACTCTTT
>medium-sized|TRGJ1/TRGJ2|TRGV9
CALWEVQKKLF
TGTGCCTTGTGGGAGGTGCAGAAGAAACTCTTT